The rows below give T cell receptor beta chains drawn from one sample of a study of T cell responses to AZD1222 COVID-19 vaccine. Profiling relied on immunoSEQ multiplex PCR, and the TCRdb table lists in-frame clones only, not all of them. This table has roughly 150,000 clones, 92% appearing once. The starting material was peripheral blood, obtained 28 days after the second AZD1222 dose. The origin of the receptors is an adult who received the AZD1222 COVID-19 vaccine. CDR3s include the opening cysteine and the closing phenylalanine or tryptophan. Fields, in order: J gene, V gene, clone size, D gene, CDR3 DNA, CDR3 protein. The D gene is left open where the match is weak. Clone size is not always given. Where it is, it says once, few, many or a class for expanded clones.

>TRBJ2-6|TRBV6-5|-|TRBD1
TGTGCCAGCAGCGACAGGGGGATCAGGGCCAACGTCCTGACTTTC
CASSDRGIRANVLTF
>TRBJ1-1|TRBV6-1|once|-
TGTGCCAGCAGTTCTTGGACATTGAACACTGAAGCTTTCTTT
CASSSWTLNTEAFF
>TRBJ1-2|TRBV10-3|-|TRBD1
TGTGCCATCAGTACAATGCCCGGGACAGGGATCGGCGGCTACACCTTC
CAISTMPGTGIGGYTF
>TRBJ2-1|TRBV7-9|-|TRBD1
TGTGCCAGCAATCTGAACAGGGGTGAGCAGTTCTTC
CASNLNRGEQFF
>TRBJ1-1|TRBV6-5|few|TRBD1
TGTGCCATCGGTCGACAGGGGAGTTTCGAAGCTTTCTTT
CAIGRQGSFEAFF
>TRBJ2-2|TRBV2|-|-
TGTGCCAGCAGTGGCTTTGGGGGGGCCCTGGGATACACCGGGGAGCTGTTTTTT
CASSGFGGALGYTGELFF
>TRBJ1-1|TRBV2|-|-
TGTGCCAGCAGTGGGGAGGGAGGACTGAACACTGAAGCTTTCTTT
CASSGEGGLNTEAFF
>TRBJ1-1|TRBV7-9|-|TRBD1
TGTGCCACCAAAGGGGGCAGGGTCGACACTGAAGCTTTCTTT
CATKGGRVDTEAFF
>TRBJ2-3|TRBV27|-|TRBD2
TGTGCCAGCAGTTTGGGAGCGGGGGGGAGCACAGATACGCAGTATTTT
CASSLGAGGSTDTQYF
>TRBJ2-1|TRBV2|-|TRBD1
TGTGCCAGCGGCCTAGACAGGGCCTCCTACAATGAGCAGTTCTTC
CASGLDRASYNEQFF
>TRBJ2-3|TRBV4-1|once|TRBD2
TGCGCCAGCAGCCAAGATCGGGGCGGGGGGGCCCCAGATACGCAGTATTTT
CASSQDRGGGAPDTQYF
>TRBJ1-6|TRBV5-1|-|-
TGCGCCAGCAGCAAAGGGACATCCTATAATTCACCCCTCCACTTT
CASSKGTSYNSPLHF
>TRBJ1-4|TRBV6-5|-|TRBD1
TGTGCCAGCAGCTATATTCCGGGACAGAGCGAAAAACTGTTTTTT
CASSYIPGQSEKLFF
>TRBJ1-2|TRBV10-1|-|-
TGCGCCAGCAGTTACACGGCCAACTATGGCTACACCTTC
CASSYTANYGYTF
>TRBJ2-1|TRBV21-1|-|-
TGTGCCAGCAGCAAAGAAAAGAACAGACCCTGGGGGATTGAGCAGTTCTTC
CASSKEKNRPWGIEQFF
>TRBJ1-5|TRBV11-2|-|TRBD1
TGTGCCAGCAGTCTCGGACAGGGAGGCAATCAGCCCCAGCATTTT
CASSLGQGGNQPQHF
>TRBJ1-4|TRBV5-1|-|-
TGCGCCAGCAGCTTTCAAGGGACTGCAACTAATGAAAAACTGTTTTTT
CASSFQGTATNEKLFF
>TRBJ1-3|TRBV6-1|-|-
TGTGCCAGCAGTGAAGCGCGTGTTTCTGGAAACACCATATATTTT
CASSEARVSGNTIYF
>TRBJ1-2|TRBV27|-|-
TGTGCCAGCAGTTTAGTGCTGGGGTATGGCTACACCTTC
CASSLVLGYGYTF
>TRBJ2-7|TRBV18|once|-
TGTGCCAGCTCACGGGGCAGACCCTACGAGCAGTACTTC
CASSRGRPYEQYF
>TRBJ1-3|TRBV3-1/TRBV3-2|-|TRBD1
TGTGCCAGCAGCTCCCAGGGGGCTGGAAACACCATATATTTT
CASSSQGAGNTIYF
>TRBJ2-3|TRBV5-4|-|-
TGTGCCAGCAGCTCCGGGACGGAGACAGATACGCAGTATTTT
CASSSGTETDTQYF
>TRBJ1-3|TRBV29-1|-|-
TGCAGCGTTGGGAGGGGCCCCTCTGGAAACACCATATATTTT
CSVGRGPSGNTIYF
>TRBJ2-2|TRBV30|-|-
TGTGCCTGGAGTCCCGGCTCCGGGGAGCTGTTTTTT
CAWSPGSGELFF
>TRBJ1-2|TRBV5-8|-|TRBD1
TGTGCCAGCAGCTCGGACAGGGGAGGGGACTATGGCTACACCTTC
CASSSDRGGDYGYTF
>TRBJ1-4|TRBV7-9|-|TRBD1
TGTGCCAGCAGCTCGATGACAGGGAGTGGAGAAAAACTGTTTTTT
CASSSMTGSGEKLFF
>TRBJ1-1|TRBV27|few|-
TGTGCCAGCAGTTTATCGGTTTACACTGAAGCTTTCTTT
CASSLSVYTEAFF
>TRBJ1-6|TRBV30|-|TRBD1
TGTGCCTGGAGTGTACGAATGGGGACAGTGGGTTCACCCCTCCACTTT
CAWSVRMGTVGSPLHF
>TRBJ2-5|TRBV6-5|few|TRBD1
TGTGCCAGCAGTCCGTTGACAGGGGGCTATGAGACCCAGTACTTC
CASSPLTGGYETQYF
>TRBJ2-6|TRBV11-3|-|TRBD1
TGTGCCAGCAGCTCCCCGGGACAGGGAATAATAGGGGCCAACGTCCTGACTTTC
CASSSPGQGIIGANVLTF
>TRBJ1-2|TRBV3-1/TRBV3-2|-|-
TGTGCCAGCAGCCAAGGGGGGTGGGATGGCTACACCTTC
CASSQGGWDGYTF
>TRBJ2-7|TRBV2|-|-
TGTGCCAGCAGGGTCACAGGTAGCTCCTACGAGCAGTACTTC
CASRVTGSSYEQYF
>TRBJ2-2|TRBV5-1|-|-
TGCGCCAGCAGCTTAGGGGGGTCGCCCGGGGAGCTGTTTTTT
CASSLGGSPGELFF
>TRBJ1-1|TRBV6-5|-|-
TGTGCCAGCAGTCGTAGCCCACCCTACACTGAAGCTTTCTTT
CASSRSPPYTEAFF
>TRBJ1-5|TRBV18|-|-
TGTGCCAGCTCACGTGCGGCAGGGCAACACAATCAGCCCCAGCATTTT
CASSRAAGQHNQPQHF
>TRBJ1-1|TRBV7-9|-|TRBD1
TGTGCCAGCAGTTATCAGACAGGGCCAGGGGGGACTGAAGCTTTCTTT
CASSYQTGPGGTEAFF
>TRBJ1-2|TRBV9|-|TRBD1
TGTGCCAGCAGGTACTCCCCCCTGACAGGGGGCACTGGCTACACCTTC
CASRYSPLTGGTGYTF
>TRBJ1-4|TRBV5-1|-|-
TGCGCCAGCAGCGTCACAAACTTCAGGGGTGAGAATGAAAAACTGTTTTTT
CASSVTNFRGENEKLFF
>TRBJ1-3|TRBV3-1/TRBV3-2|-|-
TGTGCCAGCAGCCACGACCGACCCGGTTGGTCTGGAAACACCATATATTTT
CASSHDRPGWSGNTIYF
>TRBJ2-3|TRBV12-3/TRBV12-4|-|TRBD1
TGTGCCAGCAGGGACAGGAATGGAGATACGCAGTATTTT
CASRDRNGDTQYF
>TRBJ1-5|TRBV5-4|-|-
TGTGCCAGCAGCTTTATCAGCCGTACCCGGACCCAGCATTTT
CASSFISRTRTQHF
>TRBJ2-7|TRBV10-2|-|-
TGCGCCTCACAGGCAGGGTTAGGCGAGCAGTACTTC
CASQAGLGEQYF
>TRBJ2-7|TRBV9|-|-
TGTGCCAGCAGCGAGGGGGGCAGCAACTACGAGCAGTACTTC
CASSEGGSNYEQYF
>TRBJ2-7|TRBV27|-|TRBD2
TGTGCCAGCAAGCTAGCGGGGGCATACGAGCAGTACTTC
CASKLAGAYEQYF
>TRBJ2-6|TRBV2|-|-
TGTGCCAGCAGTGCCCGAACAGGGATATTCTCTGGGGCCAACGTCCTGACTTTC
CASSARTGIFSGANVLTF
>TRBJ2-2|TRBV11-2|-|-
TGTGCCAGCAGTTTGAGGGCTTTCGCAGGGGCTCCTACCGGGGAGCTGTTTTTT
CASSLRAFAGAPTGELFF
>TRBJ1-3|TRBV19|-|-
TGTGCCAGTAAGAGGCTCTCTGGAAACACCATATATTTT
CASKRLSGNTIYF
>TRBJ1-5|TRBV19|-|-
TGTGCCAGTACCCCCCCGGTGGGGCAGCCCCAGCATTTT
CASTPPVGQPQHF
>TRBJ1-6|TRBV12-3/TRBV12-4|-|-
TGTGCCAGCAGTTTGGGGGATGGGTCACCCCTCCACTTT
CASSLGDGSPLHF
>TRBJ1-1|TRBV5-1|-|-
TGCGCCAGCAGCTCCCAGGCTAGGAACACTGAAGCTTTCTTT
CASSSQARNTEAFF